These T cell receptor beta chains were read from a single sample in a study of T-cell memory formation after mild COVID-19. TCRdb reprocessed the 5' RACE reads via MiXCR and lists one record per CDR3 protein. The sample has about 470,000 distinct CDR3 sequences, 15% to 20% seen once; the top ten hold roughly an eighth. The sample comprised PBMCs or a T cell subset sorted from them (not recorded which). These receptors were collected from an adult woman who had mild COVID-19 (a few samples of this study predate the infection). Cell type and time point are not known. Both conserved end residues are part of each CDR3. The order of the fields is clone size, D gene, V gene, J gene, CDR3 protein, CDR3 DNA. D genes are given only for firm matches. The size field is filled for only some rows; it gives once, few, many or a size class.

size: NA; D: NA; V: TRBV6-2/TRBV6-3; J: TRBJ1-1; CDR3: CASSSQAGHTEAFF; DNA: TGTGCCAGCAGTTCACAGGCGGGGCACACTGAAGCTTTCTTT
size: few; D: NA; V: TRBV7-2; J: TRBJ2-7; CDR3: CASSEIMGGEQYF; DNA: TGTGCCAGCAGCGAGATTATGGGGGGCGAGCAGTACTTC
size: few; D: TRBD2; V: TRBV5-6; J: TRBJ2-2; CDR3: CASSFGLAGVTGELFF; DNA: TGTGCCAGCAGCTTCGGGCTAGCGGGAGTTACCGGGGAGCTGTTTTTT
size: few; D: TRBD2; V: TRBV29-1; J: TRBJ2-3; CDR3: CSVEPRTSGRTDTQYF; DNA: TGCAGCGTTGAACCCCGGACTAGCGGGCGCACAGATACGCAGTATTTT
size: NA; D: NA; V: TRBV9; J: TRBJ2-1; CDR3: CASSVGWGDEQFF; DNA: TGTGCCAGCAGCGTCGGCTGGGGGGATGAGCAGTTCTTC
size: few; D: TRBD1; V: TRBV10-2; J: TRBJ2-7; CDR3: CASSVGTGGSTYEQYF; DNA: TGCGCCAGCAGTGTCGGGACAGGGGGGAGCACCTACGAGCAGTACTTC
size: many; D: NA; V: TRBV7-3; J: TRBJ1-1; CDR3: CASSLTSLSGTGTEAFF; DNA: TGTGCCAGCAGCTTAACGTCATTGTCGGGGACTGGCACTGAAGCTTTCTTT
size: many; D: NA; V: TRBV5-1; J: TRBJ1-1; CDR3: CASTTGAYTEAFF; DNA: TGCGCCAGCACGACGGGGGCTTACACTGAAGCTTTCTTT
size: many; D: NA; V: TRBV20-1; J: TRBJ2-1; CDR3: CSARDLRGYNEQFF; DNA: TGCAGTGCTAGAGATTTGCGGGGATACAATGAGCAGTTCTTC
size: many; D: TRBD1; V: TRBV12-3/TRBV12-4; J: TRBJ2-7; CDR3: CASRRTGGGNYEQYF; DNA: TGTGCCAGCAGAAGGACAGGGGGCGGTAACTACGAGCAGTACTTC
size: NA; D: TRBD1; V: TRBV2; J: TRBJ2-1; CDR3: CATTRDRGSSEQFF; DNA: TGTGCCACCACCCGGGACAGGGGTTCGTCTGAGCAGTTCTTC
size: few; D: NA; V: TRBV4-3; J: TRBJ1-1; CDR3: CASSQEEGIGTEAFF; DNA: TGCGCCAGCAGCCAAGAGGAGGGGATAGGAACTGAAGCTTTCTTT
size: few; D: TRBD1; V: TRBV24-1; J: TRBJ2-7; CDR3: CATSTGGADEQYF; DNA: TGTGCCACCAGCACAGGGGGCGCGGACGAGCAGTACTTC